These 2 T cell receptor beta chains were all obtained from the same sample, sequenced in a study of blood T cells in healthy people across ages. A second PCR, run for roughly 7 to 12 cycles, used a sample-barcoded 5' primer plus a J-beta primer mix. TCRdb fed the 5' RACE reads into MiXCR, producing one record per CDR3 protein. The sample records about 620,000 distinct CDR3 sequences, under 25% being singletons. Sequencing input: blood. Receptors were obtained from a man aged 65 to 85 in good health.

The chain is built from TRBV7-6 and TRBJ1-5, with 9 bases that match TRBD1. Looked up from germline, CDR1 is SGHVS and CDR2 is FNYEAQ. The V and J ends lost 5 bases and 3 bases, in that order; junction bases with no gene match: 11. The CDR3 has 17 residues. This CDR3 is CASSPGPGQGLNQPQHF. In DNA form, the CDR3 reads TGTGCCAGCAGCCCAGGACCGGGACAGGGCCTCAATCAGCCCCAGCATTTT.

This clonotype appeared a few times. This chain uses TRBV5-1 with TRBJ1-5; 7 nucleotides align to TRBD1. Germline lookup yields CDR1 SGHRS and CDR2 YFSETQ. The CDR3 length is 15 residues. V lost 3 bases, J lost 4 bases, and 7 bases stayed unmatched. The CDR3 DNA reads TGCGCCAGCAGCTGGCAGGGGGGCGAAAATCAGCCCCAGCATTTT. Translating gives CASSWQGGENQPQHF.